The 23 T cell receptor beta chains below all came from one sample that was sequenced in a study of tumor-infiltrating lymphocytes in primary liver carcinoma. The researchers obtained blood RNA from unsorted whole blood and also extracted germline DNA. With a constant-region primer, TCR beta cDNA was made from 500 ng of total RNA. Three-round nested multiplex PCR performed with slightly modified ARM-PCR produced the TCR beta libraries. Rounds one and two of PCR, each of 10 cycles, were primed with TRBV1-TRBV30 forward primers and a C-beta reverse primer. TCRdb recomputed calls from the multiplex PCR reads with MiXCR, one row per CDR3 protein. The data show 300,000 to 400,000 distinct CDR3 sequences, about 61% seen once. Sequenced material: peripheral blood. Receptors were obtained from a man in his forties with primary liver carcinoma and hepatitis B virus infection.

This clonotype appeared once. The gene calls are TRBV11-2 and TRBJ2-3; 11 bases match TRBD2. V shed 5 bases and J 6 bases; nucleotides not matched to a gene: 13. Germline V gene lookup returns CDR1 SGHAT and CDR2 FQNNGV. This CDR3 region has 17 residues. The CDR3 here is CASSLGLAGGSSDTQYF. The DNA of the CDR3 is TGTGCCAGCAGCCTAGGTCTAGCGGGAGGTTCCAGTGATACGCAGTATTTT.

This clonotype was seen just once. This chain joins TRBV11-2 and TRBJ2-3, with unresolved D. This CDR3 is built from 12 residues. Trimming left V 9 bases short and J 4 bases short, with 11 bases between. Germline values: CDR1 SGHAT, CDR2 FQNNGV. CDR3 DNA sequence: TGTGCCAGTAACTACGGCGCAGATACGCAGTATTTT. Its protein is CASNYGADTQYF.

With regard to this clonotype: No conserved phenylalanine or tryptophan ends this CDR3, so it is likely a read error. The chain is built from TRBV11-1 and TRBJ1-1; D is uncertain. This CDR3 spans 13 amino acids. The germline V gene has CDR1 SGHAT and CDR2 FQDESV (reference sequence). CDR3 region: CARSFFLNTEAFL. The CDR3 region has the DNA TGTGCCAGAAGCTTTTTCCTGAACACTGAAGCTTTCCTT.

Concerning this clonotype itself: This CDR3 is missing its conserved last phenylalanine or tryptophan, likely due to a read error. This rearrangement joins TRBV11-2 to TRBJ2-1; 9 bases line up with TRBD2. Germline-derived CDR1 and CDR2 are SGHAT and FQNNGV. This CDR3 has 17 amino acids. Written as DNA, the CDR3 is TGTGCCTGCAGCTTAGACCCTACTGAGGCGGGAGGGCGCAGGCAGTTCTCC. Its protein product is CACSLDPTEAGGRRQFS.

The chain joins TRBV11-2 to TRBJ1-2, with D possibly TRBD1 on 5 matching bases. The germline CDR1 and CDR2 sequences are SGHAT and FQNNGV. V was pared by 2 bases and J by 11 bases, with 12 bases between. The CDR3 extends over 12 amino acids. CDR3 nucleotide sequence: TGTGCCAGCAGCTTACGGGGGTCTGGTTACACCTTC. It encodes CASSLRGSGYTF. Combining the CDR3 with reference TRBV11-2 and TRBJ1-2 gives the whole variable domain EAGVAQSPRYKIIEKRQSVAFWCNPISGHATLYWYQQILGQGPKLLIQFQNNGVVDDSQLPKDRFSAERLKGVDSTLKIQPAKLEDSAVYLCASSLRGSGYTFGSGTRLTVV.

This clonotype was found many times. The gene calls are TRBV11-2 and TRBJ2-1, with 10 bases identical to TRBD2. There are 19 residues in the CDR3. The V gene end was trimmed by 3 bases and the J gene end by 0 bases; junction bases not matched to a gene: 11. The V gene's germline CDR1 is SGHAT and CDR2 FQNNGV. Here the CDR3 reads CASSLRTSGTLSSYNEQFF. CDR3 in DNA: TGTGCCAGCAGCTTGCGTACTAGCGGGACTCTGAGCTCCTACAATGAGCAGTTCTTC.

On this clonotype itself: A read error may account for a junction end that differs from germline. The CDR3 sequence is CTSSIRTDSYEQYF. For the CDR3, the DNA is TGCACCAGCAGCATCCGGACAGATTCCTACGAGCAGTACTTC. V usage is TRBV5-1 and J usage is TRBJ2-7, with a weak D call TRBD1 (6 bases). CDR1 and CDR2 from the germline V gene are SGHRS and YFSETQ. The CDR3 covers 14 residues. The variable domain in full, completed from reference TRBV5-1 and TRBJ2-7, reads KAGVTQTPRYLIKTRGQQVTLSCSPISGHRSVSWYQQTPGQGLQFLFEYFSETQRNKGNFPGRFSGRQFSNSRSEMNVSTLELGDSALYLCTSSIRTDSYEQYFGPGTRLTVT.

A note on this clonotype: This sequence may be a read error, since a much larger clone differs from it by one base. V is TRBV29-1 and J is TRBJ2-5, with D hard to call. This CDR3 is 10 amino acids long. Trimming stripped 6 bases from V and 4 bases from J, with 6 bases between. The germline V gene has CDR1 SQVTM and CDR2 ANQGSEA. The chain's CDR3 is CSVTGETQYF. For the CDR3, the DNA is TGCAGCGTAACGGGAGAGACCCAGTACTTC.

The chain carries TRBV19 and TRBJ1-2, with D uncertain. The germline V gene has CDR1 LNHDA and CDR2 SQIVND (reference sequence). The V end was cut by 6 bases, the J end by 2 bases, with 16 bases between. The CDR3 totals 15 residues. CDR3: CASSAHGIQNYGYTF. The CDR3 region has the DNA TGTGCCAGTAGCGCACACGGAATCCAGAACTATGGCTACACCTTC.

CDR3 in amino acids: CASSLEPNSNQPQHF. CDR3 bases: TGTGCCAGCAGCTTAGAACCGAATAGCAATCAGCCCCAGCATTTT. The chain uses TRBV7-8 and TRBJ1-5; D is unresolved. This CDR3 is built from 15 residues. The germline V and J ends were trimmed by 1 base and 0 bases, with 7 bases remaining between them. Germline V lookup: CDR1 SGHVS, CDR2 FQNEAQ.

The chain has TRBV6-4 and TRBJ2-2; D gene uncertain. The CDR3 extends over 13 amino acids. V dropped 0 bases and J dropped 5 bases, with 4 bases sitting between them. In germline, CDR1 is MRHNA, CDR2 SNTAGT. CDR3 region: CASSDSETGELFF. Here the CDR3 DNA reads TGTGCCAGCAGTGACTCGGAGACCGGGGAGCTGTTTTTT.

To note about this clonotype: This may be a read error, as it is one base from a much larger clone. The genes are TRBV4-1 and TRBJ2-1, with no clear D. This CDR3 region has 16 residues. In germline, CDR1 is MGHRA, CDR2 YSYEKL. Deletions cut 4 bases from V and 9 bases from J, with 22 bases between. CDR3 sequence: CASSPVMRAEWGEQFF. DNA for the CDR3: TGCGCCAGCAGCCCAGTAATGAGAGCCGAGTGGGGTGAGCAGTTCTTC.

As to this clonotype: Since the CDR3 does not end with the conserved phenylalanine or tryptophan, this likely comes from a read error. The chain combines TRBV10-3 with TRBJ2-2, with D unresolved. Germline-derived CDR1 and CDR2 are ENHRY and SYGVKD. This CDR3 is 14 amino acids long. Trimming pared 2 bases from V and 4 bases from J, leaving 8 bases between. The CDR3 region has the DNA TGTGCCATCAGTGAGCTGAGCGTCACCGGGGAGCTGTTTTCT. Its translation is CAISELSVTGELFS.

On this clonotype: This may come from a read error, since a much larger clone is one base off. This sequence joins TRBV12-3 or TRBV12-4 and TRBJ1-1; D is ambiguous. This CDR3 contains 13 residues. The CDR3 DNA sequence: TGTGCCAGCAGTACGATGGAGAACACTGAAACTTTCTTT. Amino acid sequence: CASSTMENTETFF.

This clonotype was found many times. This chain connects TRBV4-1 to TRBJ2-7, with D tentatively TRBD2 (6 bases). The CDR3 has 13 residues. Germline CDR1 MGHRA, CDR2 YSYEKL. V gave up 10 bases and J gave up 7 bases, with 20 bases separating them. In nucleotides, the CDR3 is TGCGCCACGGGGACTCACATGACGGGGGAGCAGTACTTC. Its translation is CATGTHMTGEQYF.

Concerning this clonotype: An end of the junction does not agree with germline; a read error may underlie this. This chain joins TRBV11-2 and TRBJ2-5, with D possibly called TRBD1 or TRBD2 (5 bases each). CDR3 length equals 14 residues. Germline CDR1 reads SGHAT; CDR2 reads FQNNGV. In nucleotides, the CDR3 is TGTGCTAGCAGCTCCGGGGCAGTCCCCAAGACCCAGTACTTC. This sequence encodes CASSSGAVPKTQYF.

This chain joins TRBV11-2 and TRBJ1-1; D uncertain. There are 16 residues in the CDR3. The V gene's germline CDR1 is SGHAT and CDR2 FQNNGV. In DNA form, the CDR3 reads TGTGGCAGTAGCTTCCGACGGCAAAGCATGAACACTGAAGCTTTCTTT. Translated: CGSSFRRQSMNTEAFF.

This clonotype was seen many times. This chain connects TRBV4-1 to TRBJ1-2, with D unclear. The V gene's germline CDR1 is MGHRA and CDR2 YSYEKL. Trimming cost V 1 base and J 4 bases, with 13 bases left between them. The CDR3 is 15 amino acids. CDR3 amino acids: CASSQVHPESYGYTF. The CDR3 DNA is TGCGCCAGCAGCCAAGTACATCCCGAGAGCTATGGCTACACCTTC.

As for this clonotype: A much more abundant neighbour one base away suggests this may be a read error. The rearrangement joins TRBV6-5 to TRBJ2-3; 8 positions agree with TRBD2. Germline V lookup: CDR1 MNHEY, CDR2 SVGAGI. The CDR3 is 16 amino acids. CDR3: CASSLAGLGRTGTQYF. Here the CDR3 DNA reads TGTGCCAGCAGTTTAGCGGGACTAGGGCGCACAGGTACGCAGTATTTT.

The chain recombines TRBV6-5 with TRBJ1-2; D call uncertain. V dropped 2 bases and J dropped 9 bases, with 13 bases sitting between them. This CDR3 has 13 amino acids. Germline V gene lookup returns CDR1 MNHEY and CDR2 SVGAGI. The CDR3: CASSYTRGGCYTF. The CDR3 DNA is TGTGCCAGCAGTTACACACGGGGAGGCTGCTACACCTTC.

This chain uses TRBV5-6 with TRBJ1-2; D uncertain. Per the germline V gene, CDR1 is SGHDT and CDR2 is YYEEEE. V was cut by 4 bases and J by 0 bases, with 13 bases left in between. The CDR3 length is 15 residues. In nucleotides, the CDR3 is TGTGCCAGCAGCACCCAAGCGAGAGCTAACTATGGCTACACCTTC. It yields the protein CASSTQARANYGYTF.

V is TRBV28 and J is TRBJ1-5; no clear D gene. This CDR3 comprises 14 residues. CDR1 MDHEN and CDR2 SYDVKM come from the germline V gene. V gave up 7 bases and J gave up 0 bases, with 10 bases separating them. This CDR3 reads CASTQSYSNQPQHF. The CDR3 bases are TGTGCCAGCACCCAAAGTTATAGCAATCAGCCCCAGCATTTT.

There are a few counts of this clonotype. The V gene is TRBV12-3 or TRBV12-4, the J gene TRBJ1-3, with a tentative D call TRBD1 (5 bases). The CDR3 extends over 17 amino acids. V lost 5 bases, J lost 4 bases, and 21 bases lay in between. For the CDR3, the DNA is TGTGCCAGCAGTCCCAGGTACAGGCCCCAGCTCGGAAACACCATATATTTT. Protein sequence: CASSPRYRPQLGNTIYF.